A selection of T cell receptor beta chains follows, all from one sample in a study of blood T cell repertoires in COVID-19. This table comes from immunoSEQ multiplex PCR, and its TCRdb copy is limited to in-frame clones, with some not included. The sample has roughly 55,000 clones, 75% to 95% seen once; the top ten hold 13% to 15%. The sequencing sample was made of peripheral blood. Every receptor here comes from a human donor with active COVID-19. The donor label of this sample is uncertain. The CDR3 runs from the conserved cysteine through the conserved F or W. A D gene is named only where the DNA matches it firmly. Size values are once, few and many counts, or a class for expanded clones, and some rows have none.

-	TRBV9	medium-sized	TRBJ1-5	TGTGCCAGCAGCGCCGACGTCGGGGTTAGCAATCAGCCCCAGCATTTT	CASSADVGVSNQPQHF
TRBD2	TRBV9	-	TRBJ2-2	TGTGCCAGCAGCGTGGGGACCGGGACTAAGGTCACCGGGGAGCTGTTTTTT	CASSVGTGTKVTGELFF
-	TRBV5-6	-	TRBJ2-3	TGTGCCAGCAGGGGTCCGGGGTTCCTCACAGATACGCAGTATTTT	CASRGPGFLTDTQYF
TRBD1	TRBV11-2	once	TRBJ1-1	TGTGCCAGCAGCTTCGGACTTGGACAGGGGACTGAAGCTTTCTTT	CASSFGLGQGTEAFF
TRBD1	TRBV18	-	TRBJ2-7	TGTGCCAGCTCTCTTGGGACAGGGGCCTACGAGCAGTACTTC	CASSLGTGAYEQYF
TRBD1	TRBV6-5	-	TRBJ2-3	TGTGCCAGCAGTTACTACAGGGGAAGCACAGATACGCAGTATTTT	CASSYYRGSTDTQYF
-	TRBV7-2	-	TRBJ1-2	TGTGCCAGCAGCTCGGGGGGATGGACGCCTCCTAACTATGGCTACACCTTC	CASSSGGWTPPNYGYTF
-	TRBV6-5	once	TRBJ1-4	TGTGCCAGCAGTTACTCCAGATCGAATGAAAAACTGTTTTTT	CASSYSRSNEKLFF
-	TRBV30	-	TRBJ1-6	TGTGCCTGGAGTGAAGGCAGGGCTGATTCACCCCTCCACTTT	CAWSEGRADSPLHF
TRBD2	TRBV7-2	-	TRBJ2-1	TGTGCCGACGGGGTAGCGGGAATCTCGAGCGAGCAGTTCTTC	CADGVAGISSEQFF
TRBD1	TRBV5-5	-	TRBJ2-1	TGTGCCAGCAGCTTGGCAAGGGACAGTTACAATGAGCAGTTCTTC	CASSLARDSYNEQFF
TRBD1	TRBV6-1	few	TRBJ1-2	TGTGCCAGCAGTGAAGGGACAGGGTATGGCTACACCTTC	CASSEGTGYGYTF
-	TRBV7-2	-	TRBJ1-1	TGTGCCAGCACAGAACAGCGGGGCCTGGAAGCTTTCTTT	CASTEQRGLEAFF
-	TRBV2	-	TRBJ1-4	TGTGCCAGCTTACAGGGAAGGAATGAAAAACTGTTTTTT	CASLQGRNEKLFF
-	TRBV5-1	-	TRBJ2-3	TGCGCCAGCAGGTTTTCGGATACGCAGTATTTT	CASRFSDTQYF
-	TRBV5-1	-	TRBJ1-2	TGCGCCAGCAGCTTGGCCCGGGACTATGGCTACACCTTC	CASSLARDYGYTF
-	TRBV6-5	few	TRBJ1-2	TGTGCCAGCAGTTACTCTGCAGGGGCCCCTTGGGGCTACACCTTC	CASSYSAGAPWGYTF